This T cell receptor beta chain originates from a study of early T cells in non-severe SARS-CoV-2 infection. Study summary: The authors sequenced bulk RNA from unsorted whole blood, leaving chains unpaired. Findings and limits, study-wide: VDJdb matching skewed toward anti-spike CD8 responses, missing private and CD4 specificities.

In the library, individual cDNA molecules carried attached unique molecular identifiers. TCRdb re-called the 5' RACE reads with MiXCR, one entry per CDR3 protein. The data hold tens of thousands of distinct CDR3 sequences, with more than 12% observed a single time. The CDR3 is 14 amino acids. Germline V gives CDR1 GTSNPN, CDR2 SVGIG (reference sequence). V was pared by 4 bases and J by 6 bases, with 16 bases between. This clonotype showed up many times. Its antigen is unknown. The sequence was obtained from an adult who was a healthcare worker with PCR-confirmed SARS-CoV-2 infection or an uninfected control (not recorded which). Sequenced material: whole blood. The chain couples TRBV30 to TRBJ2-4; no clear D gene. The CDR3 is CAWIPRYTSNIQYF. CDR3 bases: TGTGCCTGGATTCCCCGGTACACGTCAAACATTCAGTACTTC.